This TCR beta chain was captured by sequencing in a study of blood T cell repertoires in COVID-19. Study-level information: In each case, the material was cDNA or gDNA derived from T cells, B-cell-depleted T cells, or PBMCs.

V dropped 11 bases and J dropped 15; count of bases not matched to a gene: 17. CDR1 WNHNN and CDR2 SYGVQD come from the germline V gene (reference sequence). The CDR3 runs to 13 residues. TCRdb's table, derived via immunoSEQ multiplex PCR, lists solely in-frame clones and lacks some. The table lists around 400,000 clones, around 92% of them singletons. The sequenced sample was PBMCs or T cells enriched from blood (not recorded which). The sequence was collected from a woman aged 30 to 39 who had recovered from COVID-19. V usage is TRBV10-1 and J usage is TRBJ2-1; TRBD2 matches at 9 bases. The CDR3 here is CAQKRREGRCSFF. In DNA, the CDR3 is TGCGCCCAGAAAAGGCGGGAGGGCCGCTGTTCGTTCTTC.